This T cell receptor (beta chain) is drawn from a study of blood T cell repertoires in COVID-19. Study-wide background: Samples representing acute and convalescent COVID-19 were sourced from the United States, Italy and Spain. T cells, B-cell-depleted T cells, or PBMCs supplied cDNA or gDNA.

The CDR3 is 13 amino acids. V was pared by 8 bases and J by 5 bases, with 7 bases of the junction left unmatched. Looked up from germline, CDR1 is LNHDA and CDR2 is SQIVND (reference sequence). In the authors' workflow: Estimates of nucleated cell counts were drawn from the amplification of reference gene primers. Assay: immunoSEQ multiplex PCR; the TCRdb copy retains only in-frame clones and omits some. V, J and clone size were drawn from that table, and D and trimming were deduced from the DNA. The sample has 80,000 to 100,000 clones, 75% to 85% seen once. The sequenced sample was peripheral blood. The receptor was derived from a woman between 65 and 79 years old with acute or convalescent COVID-19. J is TRBJ2-3 and V is TRBV19, with 7 bases that match TRBD2. CDR3 region: CASRQRGVDTQYF. CDR3 nucleotides: TGTGCCAGTCGACAGCGGGGTGTAGATACGCAGTATTTT.